Presented here are 15 T cell receptor beta chains from one specimen sequenced in a study of T cells in localized non-small cell lung cancer. Measured with immunoSEQ multiplex PCR; TCRdb has only the in-frame clones, and not every one. There are 55,000 to 75,000 clones in the sample; approximately 91% occur only once, and about 20% lies in the top ten. The sequenced sample was peripheral blood, obtained before any cancer treatment. The origin of the receptors is a man aged 35-69 years with stage I lung adenocarcinoma.

The V gene is TRBV27, the J gene TRBJ2-7; tentative D call: TRBD1 (6 bases). This CDR3 has 13 amino acids. Germline lookup yields CDR1 MNHEY and CDR2 SMNVEV (reference sequence). Between the trimmed V and J ends, which lost 0 bases and 9 bases, there was a span of 12 bases. CDR3 region: CASSLSRGEGQYF. The CDR3 DNA follows: TGTGCCAGCAGTTTATCCAGGGGAGAGGGGCAGTACTTC.

The CDR3 DNA reads TGCGCCAGCAGCCAAGACGGGCAGGCTACCTACGAGCAGTACTTC. Translated, it gives CASSQDGQATYEQYF. The chain combines TRBV4-3 with TRBJ2-7; the D is unclear. Germline V gives CDR1 LGHNA, CDR2 YSLEER. Trimming took 0 bases from V and 2 from J, leaving 11 bases between them. The CDR3 is made up of 15 amino acids.

About this clone itself: Distinct nucleotide sequences in the sample also encode this CDR3. The CDR3 coding sequence is TGTGCCAGCAGCTTAAAGGAGTTGAACACTGAAGCTTTCTTT. This translates into CASSLKELNTEAFF. This sequence joins TRBV11-1 and TRBJ1-1, with D unresolved. The CDR3 has 14 residues. The V end was cut by 2 bases, the J end by 0 bases, with 7 bases between. Germline values: CDR1 SGHAT, CDR2 FQDESV (reference sequence).

This clone was detected once. J is TRBJ2-3 and V is TRBV7-6, with D perhaps assigned TRBD1 or TRBD2 (6 bases each). Germline CDR1 is SGHVS and CDR2 is FNYEAQ. V lost 1 base, J lost 8 bases, and 10 bases lay in between. The CDR3 is made up of 13 amino acids. The CDR3 spells CASSLEQGGTQYF. The CDR3 DNA reads TGTGCCAGCAGCTTAGAACAGGGAGGTACGCAGTATTTT.

This clone appeared a single time. This chain connects TRBV5-1 to TRBJ1-4; 7 bases are a match to TRBD1. CDR3 size: 16 residues. Germline CDR1 reads SGHRS; CDR2 reads YFSETQ. The V segment lost 5 bases and the J segment 0 bases; nucleotides outside the gene matches: 7. Written as DNA, the CDR3 is TGCGCCAGCAGTCACGGACAGGTCTCAACTAATGAAAAACTGTTTTTT. It is translated as CASSHGQVSTNEKLFF.

The chain is built from TRBV2 and TRBJ2-1; TRBD2 might be the D (5 bases). The V end lost 5 bases, the J end lost 4 bases, and 15 bases lay between the germline ends. This CDR3 has 15 residues. Per the germline V gene, CDR1 is SNHLY and CDR2 is FYNNEI. In DNA, the CDR3 is TGTGCCAGCAGTAAACGACCGGGAACGTACAATGAGCAGTTCTTC. This translates into CASSKRPGTYNEQFF.

V usage is TRBV13 and J usage is TRBJ2-7; the D is unclear. CDR3 size: 13 residues. Germline CDR1 reads PRHDT; CDR2 reads FYEKMQ (reference sequence). The V end lost 2 bases, the J end lost 2 bases, and 7 bases lay between the germline ends. The CDR3 loop reads CASSLFQTYEQYF. As DNA, the CDR3 is TGTGCCAGCAGCTTATTTCAAACCTACGAGCAGTACTTC.

This clone was detected only once. V gene TRBV4-1 combines with J gene TRBJ2-7, with D uncertain. V was clipped by 1 base and J by 4 bases, with 11 bases between them. Per the germline V gene, CDR1 is MGHRA and CDR2 is YSYEKL. This CDR3 has 14 amino acids. The CDR3 coding sequence is TGCGCCAGCAGCCAAGTAGGAACTCGTTACGAGCAGTACTTC. Residues: CASSQVGTRYEQYF.

The CDR3 sequence: CASSLGHRAYEQYF. Here the CDR3 DNA reads TGTGCCAGCAGCTTAGGCCACAGGGCCTACGAGCAGTACTTC. This chain links TRBV7-8 with TRBJ2-7; TRBD1 is a possible D gene (6 bases). V shed 1 base and J shed 2 bases, with 9 bases lying between them. Germline V gene data show CDR1 as SGHVS and CDR2 as FQNEAQ. The CDR3 sequence is 14 residues long. Full variable domain (missing parts from reference TRBV7-8 and TRBJ2-7): GAGVSQSPRYKVAKRGQDVALRCDPISGHVSLFWYQQALGQGPEFLTYFQNEAQLDKSGLPSDRFFAERPEGSVSTLKIQRTQQEDSAVYLCASSLGHRAYEQYFGPGTRLTVT.

The gene calls are TRBV5-4 and TRBJ2-2; D gene unclear. The V end was cut by 1 base, the J end by 6 bases, with 13 bases between. The CDR3 extends over 15 amino acids. CDR1 is SGHNT and CDR2 is YYREEE in the germline V gene (reference sequence). DNA for the CDR3: TGTGCCAGCAGCTTGATTAGTGGTTCGTCCGGGGAGCTGTTTTTT. Protein product: CASSLISGSSGELFF.

This clone has more than one count but fewer than ten. The rearrangement joins TRBV27 to TRBJ1-2; D perhaps matches TRBD1 (5 bases). Germline V CDR1 and CDR2: MNHEY, SMNVEV (reference sequence). The CDR3 extends over 15 amino acids. The V end was cut by 2 bases, the J end by 4 bases, with 14 bases between. CDR3 DNA sequence: TGTGCCAGCAGTTTAGTAGGGGCCGGAACCTATGGCTACACCTTC. Protein product: CASSLVGAGTYGYTF.

The V and J genes are TRBV7-3 and TRBJ1-1, with a tentative D call TRBD1 (5 bases). There are 15 residues in the CDR3. The germline gives CDR1 SGHTA, CDR2 FQGTGA. V was cut by 3 bases and J by 0 bases, with 11 bases left in between. The CDR3 reads CASSLLGTMNTEAFF. The CDR3 DNA reads as TGTGCCAGCAGCTTGTTAGGGACGATGAACACTGAAGCTTTCTTT.

The V and J genes are TRBV5-4 and TRBJ2-7; the match to TRBD2 covers 9 bases. The germline V gene has CDR1 SGHNT and CDR2 YYREEE (reference sequence). The trim removed 6 bases at V and 9 bases at J, leaving 10 bases unmatched. The CDR3 has 13 amino acids. DNA of the CDR3: TGTGCCAGCAAGCGGGGGGAGACTTTGGGGCAGTACTTC. Its translation: CASKRGETLGQYF.

The chain recombines TRBV13 with TRBJ2-7; D gene ambiguous. This CDR3 is 12 amino acids long. Germline loops: CDR1 PRHDT, CDR2 FYEKMQ (reference sequence). Trimming removed 3 bases at V and 5 bases at J, with 8 bases between. CDR3 amino acids: CASSLGRNEQYF. CDR3 nucleotide sequence: TGTGCCAGCAGCTTGGGAAGAAACGAGCAGTACTTC. Looking up the rest from reference TRBV13 and TRBJ2-7 gives the full variable domain: AAGVIQSPRHLIKEKRETATLKCYPIPRHDTVYWYQQGPGQDPQFLISFYEKMQSDKGSIPDRFSAQQFSDYHSELNMSSLELGDSALYFCASSLGRNEQYFGPGTRLTVT.

The chain employs TRBV6-1 and TRBJ2-1; 10 bases agree with TRBD2. V was clipped by 6 bases and J by 5 bases; unmatched bases: 4. Germline lookup yields CDR1 MNHNS and CDR2 SASEGT. CDR3 length equals 14 residues. CDR3 region: CASRRTSGNNEQFF. DNA for the CDR3: TGTGCCAGCAGGAGGACTAGCGGTAACAATGAGCAGTTCTTC.